Listed here is a single T cell receptor (beta chain). Its matching antigen is unknown. The data were obtained in a study of a mutant IDH1 vaccine in newly diagnosed glioma. Study-wide context: Vaccination of patients was performed eight times, in weeks 1, 3, 5, 7, 11, 15, 19 and 23. Patients under treatment included approximately 60% males and about 40% females and had a mean age of approximately 43 years. The study, taken as a whole, reports: Top peripheral T cell clonotype shifts appeared unrelated to pseudoprogression.

The time point: week 11, during vaccination. With topical imiquimod, each dose of the vaccine consisted of 300 ug of mutant IDH1 20-mer peptide. Donors harbored newly found WHO grade 3 or 4 IDH1-mutant, ATRX-lost astrocytomas. Using immunoSEQ multiplex PCR, the repertoire was profiled, and TCRdb retains in-frame clones only, with some absent. The data contain around 24,000 clones, roughly 85% of them singletons. CDR1 is WNHNN, CDR2 SYGVQD, per germline (reference sequence). The germline V and J ends were trimmed by 4 bases and 6 bases, with 10 bases remaining between them. This CDR3 is 13 amino acids long.

The chain carries TRBV10-1 and TRBJ2-1; weak D call: TRBD1 (6 bases). The receptor comes from a man aged 35 to 55 with glioma. The sample consisted of PBMCs, taken from a glioma patient whose treatment included an IDH1 peptide vaccine. CDR3 protein: CASSVNRANEQFF. Written as DNA, the CDR3 is TGCGCCAGCAGTGTGAACAGGGCCAATGAGCAGTTCTTC.